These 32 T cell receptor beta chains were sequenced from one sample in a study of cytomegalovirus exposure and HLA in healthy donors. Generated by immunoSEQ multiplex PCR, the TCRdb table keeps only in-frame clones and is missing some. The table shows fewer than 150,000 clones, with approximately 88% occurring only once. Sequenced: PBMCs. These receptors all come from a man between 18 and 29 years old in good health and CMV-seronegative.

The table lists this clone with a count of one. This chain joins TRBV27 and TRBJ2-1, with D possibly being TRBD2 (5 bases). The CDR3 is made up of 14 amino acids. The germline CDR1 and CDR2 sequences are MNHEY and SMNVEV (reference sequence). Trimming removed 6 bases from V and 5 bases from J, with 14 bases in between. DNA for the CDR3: TGTGCCAGCAGCTTTCGGCGTAGCGACAATGAGCAGTTCTTC. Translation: CASSFRRSDNEQFF.

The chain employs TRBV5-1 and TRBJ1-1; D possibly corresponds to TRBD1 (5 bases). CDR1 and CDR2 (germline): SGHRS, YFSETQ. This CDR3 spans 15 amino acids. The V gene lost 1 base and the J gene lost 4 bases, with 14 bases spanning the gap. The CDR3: CASSLPGPTSTEAFF. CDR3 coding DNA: TGCGCCAGCAGCTTGCCAGGGCCTACGAGCACTGAAGCTTTCTTT.

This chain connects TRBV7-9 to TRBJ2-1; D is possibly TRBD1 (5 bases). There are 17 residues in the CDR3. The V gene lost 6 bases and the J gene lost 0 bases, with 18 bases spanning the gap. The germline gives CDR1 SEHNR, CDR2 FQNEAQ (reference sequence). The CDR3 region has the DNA TGTGCCAGCAGTTCCGGTCGACAGTCAAGCTCCTACAATGAGCAGTTCTTC. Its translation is CASSSGRQSSSYNEQFF.

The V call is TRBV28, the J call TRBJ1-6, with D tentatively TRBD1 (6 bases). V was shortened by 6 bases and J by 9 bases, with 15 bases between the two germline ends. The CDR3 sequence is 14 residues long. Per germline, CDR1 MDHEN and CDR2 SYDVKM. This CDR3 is CASRKTRGGSPLHF. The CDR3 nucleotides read TGTGCCAGCAGAAAGACAAGGGGGGGTTCACCCCTCCACTTT. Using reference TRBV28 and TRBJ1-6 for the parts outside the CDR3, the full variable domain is DVKVTQSSRYLVKRTGEKVFLECVQDMDHENMFWYRQDPGLGLRLIYFSYDVKMKEKGDIPEGYSVSREKKERFSLILESASTNQTSMYLCASRKTRGGSPLHFGNGTRLTVT.

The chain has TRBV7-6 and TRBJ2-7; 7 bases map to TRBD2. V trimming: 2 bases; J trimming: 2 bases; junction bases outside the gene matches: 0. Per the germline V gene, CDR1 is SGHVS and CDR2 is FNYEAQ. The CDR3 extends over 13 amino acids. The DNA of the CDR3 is TGTGCCAGCAGCTTACTAGCGGCCTACGAGCAGTACTTC. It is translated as CASSLLAAYEQYF.

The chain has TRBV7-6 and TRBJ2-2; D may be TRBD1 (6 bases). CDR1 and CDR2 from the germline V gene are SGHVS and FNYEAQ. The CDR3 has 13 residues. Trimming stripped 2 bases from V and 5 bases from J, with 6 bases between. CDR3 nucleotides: TGTGCCAGCAGCTTAAGGGGGACCGGGGAGCTGTTTTTT. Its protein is CASSLRGTGELFF.

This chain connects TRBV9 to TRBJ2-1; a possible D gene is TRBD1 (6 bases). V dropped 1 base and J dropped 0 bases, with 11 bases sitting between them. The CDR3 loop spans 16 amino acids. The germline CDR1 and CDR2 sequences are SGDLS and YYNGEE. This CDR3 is CASSVSTGSSYNEQFF. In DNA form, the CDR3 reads TGTGCCAGCAGCGTATCAACAGGGAGCTCCTACAATGAGCAGTTCTTC.

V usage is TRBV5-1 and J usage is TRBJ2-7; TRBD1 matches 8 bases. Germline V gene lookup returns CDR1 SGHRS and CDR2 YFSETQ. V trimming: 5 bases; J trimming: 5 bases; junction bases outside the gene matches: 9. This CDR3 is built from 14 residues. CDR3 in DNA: TGCGCCAGCAGTCCCGGACAGGGACGAGACGAGCAGTACTTC. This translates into CASSPGQGRDEQYF.

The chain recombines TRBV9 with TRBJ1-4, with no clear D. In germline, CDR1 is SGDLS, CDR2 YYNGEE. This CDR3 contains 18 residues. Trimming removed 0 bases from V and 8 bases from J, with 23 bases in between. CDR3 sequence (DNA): TGTGCCAGCAGCGTAGGGGTCTCTGGCCAGCCCGCTAGGGAAAAACTGTTTTTT. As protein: CASSVGVSGQPAREKLFF.

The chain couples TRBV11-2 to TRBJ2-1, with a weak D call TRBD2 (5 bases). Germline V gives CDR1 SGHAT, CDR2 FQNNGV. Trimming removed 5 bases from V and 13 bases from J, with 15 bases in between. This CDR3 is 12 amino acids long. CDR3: CASSELGVPQFF. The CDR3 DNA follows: TGTGCCAGCAGCGAACTCGGGGTGCCCCAGTTCTTC.

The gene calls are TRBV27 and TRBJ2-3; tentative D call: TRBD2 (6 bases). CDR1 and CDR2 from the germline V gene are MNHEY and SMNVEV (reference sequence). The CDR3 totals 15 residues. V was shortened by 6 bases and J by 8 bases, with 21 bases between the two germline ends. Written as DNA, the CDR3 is TGTGCCAGCAGCCCGGGACTTCCCGGCGGCGTTACGCAGTATTTT. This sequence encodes CASSPGLPGGVTQYF.

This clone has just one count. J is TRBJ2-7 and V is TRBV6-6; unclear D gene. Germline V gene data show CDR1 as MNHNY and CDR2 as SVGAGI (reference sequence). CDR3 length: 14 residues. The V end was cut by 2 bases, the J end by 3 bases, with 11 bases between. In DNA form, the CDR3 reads TGTGCCAGCAGTTACGATGGGCTGGGCTACGAGCAGTACTTC. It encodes CASSYDGLGYEQYF.

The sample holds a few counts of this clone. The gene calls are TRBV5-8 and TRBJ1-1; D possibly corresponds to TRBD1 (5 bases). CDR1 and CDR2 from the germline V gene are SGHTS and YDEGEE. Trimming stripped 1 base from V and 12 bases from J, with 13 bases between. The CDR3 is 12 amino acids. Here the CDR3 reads CASSLRSGGSFF. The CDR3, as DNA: TGTGCCAGCAGCTTGCGGTCGGGGGGATCTTTCTTT.

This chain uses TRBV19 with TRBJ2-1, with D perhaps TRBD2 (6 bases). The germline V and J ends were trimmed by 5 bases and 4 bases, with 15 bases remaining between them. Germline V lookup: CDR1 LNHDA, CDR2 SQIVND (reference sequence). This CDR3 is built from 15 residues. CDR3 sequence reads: CASSCETRVYNEQFF. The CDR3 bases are TGTGCCAGTAGTTGCGAGACTAGGGTTTACAATGAGCAGTTCTTC.

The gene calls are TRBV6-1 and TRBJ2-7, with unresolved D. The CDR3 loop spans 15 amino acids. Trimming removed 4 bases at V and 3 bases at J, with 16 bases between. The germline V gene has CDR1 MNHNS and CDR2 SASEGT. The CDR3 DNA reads TGTGCCAGCAGTGCCTTATCCCAGCCGGGCTACGAGCAGTACTTC. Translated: CASSALSQPGYEQYF.

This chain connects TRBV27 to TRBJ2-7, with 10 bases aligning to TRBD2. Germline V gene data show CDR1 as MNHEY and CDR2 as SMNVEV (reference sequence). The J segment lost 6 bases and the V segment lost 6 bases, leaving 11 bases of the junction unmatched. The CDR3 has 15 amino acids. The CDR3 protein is CASSPWASGSSEQYF. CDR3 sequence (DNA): TGTGCCAGCAGCCCCTGGGCTAGCGGGAGTAGCGAGCAGTACTTC.

The CDR3 protein is CASSKQGIGHEQYF. The CDR3 DNA sequence: TGTGCCAGCAGCAAACAGGGGATTGGGCACGAGCAGTACTTC. The rearrangement joins TRBV6-5 to TRBJ2-7; 7 nucleotides align to TRBD1. CDR3 length: 14 residues. CDR1 MNHEY and CDR2 SVGAGI come from the germline V gene. Trimming cost V 6 bases and J 5 bases; bases outside gene matches: 10.

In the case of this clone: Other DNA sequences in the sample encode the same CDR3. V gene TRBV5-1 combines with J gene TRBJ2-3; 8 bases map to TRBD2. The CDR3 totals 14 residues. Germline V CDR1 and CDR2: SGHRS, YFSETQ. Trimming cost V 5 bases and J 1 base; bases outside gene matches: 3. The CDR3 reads CASSLRGGTDTQYF. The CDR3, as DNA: TGCGCCAGCAGTCTGCGGGGGGGCACAGATACGCAGTATTTT.

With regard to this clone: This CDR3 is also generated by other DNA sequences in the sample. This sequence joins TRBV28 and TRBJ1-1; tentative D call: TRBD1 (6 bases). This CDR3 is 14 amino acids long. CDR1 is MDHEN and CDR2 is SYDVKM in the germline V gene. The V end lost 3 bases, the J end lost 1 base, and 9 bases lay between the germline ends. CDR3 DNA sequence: TGTGCCAGCAGTTTGAGACAGGCGAACACTGAAGCTTTCTTT. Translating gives CASSLRQANTEAFF.

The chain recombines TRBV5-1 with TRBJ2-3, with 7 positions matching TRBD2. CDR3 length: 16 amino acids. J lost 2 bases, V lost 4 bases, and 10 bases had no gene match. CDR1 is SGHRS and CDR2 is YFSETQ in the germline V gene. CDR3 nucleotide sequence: TGCGCCAGCAGCAGTGGCGTCGGGACTAACACAGATACGCAGTATTTT. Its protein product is CASSSGVGTNTDTQYF.

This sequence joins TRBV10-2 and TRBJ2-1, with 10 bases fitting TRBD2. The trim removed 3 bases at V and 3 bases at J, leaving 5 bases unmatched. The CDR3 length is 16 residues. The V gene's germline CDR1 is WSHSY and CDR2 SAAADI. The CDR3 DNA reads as TGCGCCAGCAGTGATTTACTAGCGGGGCACTACAATGAGCAGTTCTTC. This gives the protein CASSDLLAGHYNEQFF.

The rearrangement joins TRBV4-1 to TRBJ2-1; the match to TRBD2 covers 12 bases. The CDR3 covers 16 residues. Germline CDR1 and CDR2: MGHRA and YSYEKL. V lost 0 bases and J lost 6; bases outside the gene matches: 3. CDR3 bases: TGCGCCAGCAGCCAAGATGCTAGCGGGGGGGCCAATGAGCAGTTCTTC. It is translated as CASSQDASGGANEQFF.

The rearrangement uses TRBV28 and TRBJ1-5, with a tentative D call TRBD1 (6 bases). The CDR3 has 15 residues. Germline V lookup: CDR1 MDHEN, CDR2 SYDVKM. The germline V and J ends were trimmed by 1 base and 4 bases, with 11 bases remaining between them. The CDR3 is CASSLSGVGNQPQHF. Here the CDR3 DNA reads TGTGCCAGCAGTTTATCAGGGGTGGGAAATCAGCCCCAGCATTTT.

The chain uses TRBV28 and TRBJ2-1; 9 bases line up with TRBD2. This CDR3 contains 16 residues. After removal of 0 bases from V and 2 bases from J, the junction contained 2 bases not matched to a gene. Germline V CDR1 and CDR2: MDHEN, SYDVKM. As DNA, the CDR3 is TGTGCCAGCAGTTTATGGGCTAGCGGGGCCTACAATGAGCAGTTCTTC. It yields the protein CASSLWASGAYNEQFF.

The DNA for the CDR3 is TGTGCCAGCAGCTCCCTTGGCCGCGGGAATATGAACACTGAAGCTTTCTTT. It yields the protein CASSSLGRGNMNTEAFF. The V and J genes are TRBV5-6 and TRBJ1-1; D is undetermined. Trimming stripped 3 bases from V and 0 bases from J, with 18 bases between. Germline CDR1 and CDR2: SGHDT and YYEEEE. The CDR3 is 17 residues long.

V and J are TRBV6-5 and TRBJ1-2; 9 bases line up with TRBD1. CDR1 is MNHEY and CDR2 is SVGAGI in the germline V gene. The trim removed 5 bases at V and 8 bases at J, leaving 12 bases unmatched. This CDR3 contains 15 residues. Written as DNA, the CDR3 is TGTGCCAGCAGTCTCTTCCGGGACAGGGAGGTCGGCTACACCTTC. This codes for CASSLFRDREVGYTF.

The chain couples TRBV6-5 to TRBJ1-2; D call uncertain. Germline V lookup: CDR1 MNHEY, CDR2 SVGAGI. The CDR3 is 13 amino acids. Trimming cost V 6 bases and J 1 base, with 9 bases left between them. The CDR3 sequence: CASRPRGNYGYTF. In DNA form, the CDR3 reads TGTGCCAGCAGGCCGCGGGGTAACTATGGCTACACCTTC.

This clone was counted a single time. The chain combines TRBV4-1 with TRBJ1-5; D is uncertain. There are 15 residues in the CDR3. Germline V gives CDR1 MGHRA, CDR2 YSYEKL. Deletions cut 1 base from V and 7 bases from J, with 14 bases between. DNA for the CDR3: TGCGCCAGCAGCCAAGGGCTGGCGGGCGGGCAGCCCCAGCATTTT. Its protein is CASSQGLAGGQPQHF.

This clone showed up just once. The CDR3 spells CASSLDSGLAGGQEQYF. DNA for the CDR3: TGCGCCAGCAGCTTGGACTCGGGACTAGCGGGAGGTCAAGAGCAGTACTTC. V and J are TRBV5-1 and TRBJ2-7; TRBD2 agrees at 15 bases. V shed 0 bases, J shed 7 bases, and the junction held 8 bases outside the gene matches. Germline CDR1 and CDR2: SGHRS and YFSETQ. CDR3 size: 17 residues.

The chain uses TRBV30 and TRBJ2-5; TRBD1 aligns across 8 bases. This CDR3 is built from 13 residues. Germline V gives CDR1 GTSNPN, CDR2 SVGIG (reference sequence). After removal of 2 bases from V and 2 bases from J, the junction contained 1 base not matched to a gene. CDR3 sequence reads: CAWSWTGQETQYF. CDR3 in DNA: TGTGCCTGGAGTTGGACAGGGCAAGAGACCCAGTACTTC.

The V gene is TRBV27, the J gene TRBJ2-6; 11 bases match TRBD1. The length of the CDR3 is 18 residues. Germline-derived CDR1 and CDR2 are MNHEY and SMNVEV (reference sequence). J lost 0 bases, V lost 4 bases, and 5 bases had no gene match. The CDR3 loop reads CASSSGQGALSGANVLTF. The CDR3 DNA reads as TGTGCCAGCAGTTCTGGACAGGGGGCTCTCTCTGGGGCCAACGTCCTGACTTTC. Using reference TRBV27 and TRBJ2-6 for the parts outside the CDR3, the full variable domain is EAQVTQNPRYLITVTGKKLTVTCSQNMNHEYMSWYRQDPGLGLRQIYYSMNVEVTDKGDVPEGYKVSRKEKRNFPLILESPSPNQTSLYFCASSSGQGALSGANVLTFGAGSRLTVL.

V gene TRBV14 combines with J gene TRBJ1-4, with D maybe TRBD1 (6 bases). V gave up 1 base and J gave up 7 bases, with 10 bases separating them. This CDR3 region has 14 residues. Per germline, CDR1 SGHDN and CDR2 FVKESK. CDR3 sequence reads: CASSQGLTGEKLFF. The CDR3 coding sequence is TGTGCCAGCAGCCAAGGACTGACAGGTGAAAAACTGTTTTTT. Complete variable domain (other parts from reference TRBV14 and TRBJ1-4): EAGVTQFPSHSVIEKGQTVTLRCDPISGHDNLYWYRRVMGKEIKFLLHFVKESKQDESGMPNNRFLAERTGGTYSTLKVQPAELEDSGVYFCASSQGLTGEKLFFGSGTQLSVL.